The 32 T cell receptor beta chains reported below all come from one sample, sequenced in a study of cytomegalovirus exposure and HLA in healthy donors. Primers included in the PCR were 60 Vbeta and 13 Jbeta primers. The method was immunoSEQ multiplex PCR; TCRdb's version includes in-frame clones alone and lacks a portion of them. The repertoire includes about 160,000 clones, roughly 75% of them detected once, and approximately 1.4% sits in the top ten. The sequenced sample was PBMCs. These receptor sequences come from a young man in good health and CMV-seronegative.

The chain carries TRBV5-1 and TRBJ1-2; 7 bases line up with TRBD1. Germline V CDR1 and CDR2: SGHRS, YFSETQ. This CDR3 region has 16 residues. The V gene end was trimmed by 4 bases and the J gene end by 5 bases; junction bases not matched to a gene: 14. CDR3 coding DNA: TGCGCCAGCAGCCCACTCGTAGGGGGCAGGGGGTATGGCTACACCTTC. Translation gives CASSPLVGGRGYGYTF.

V and J are TRBV27 and TRBJ2-1; tentative D call: TRBD2 (5 bases). V was clipped by 4 bases and J by 0 bases, with 7 bases between them. Germline-derived CDR1 and CDR2 are MNHEY and SMNVEV (reference sequence). The CDR3 sequence is 14 residues long. CDR3 DNA: TGTGCCAGCAGTTCGAGGGACTCCTACAATGAGCAGTTCTTC. Its translation is CASSSRDSYNEQFF.

The count of this clone is one. The CDR3 sequence is CASSSGGSSYNEQFF. The CDR3 coding sequence is TGTGCCAGCAGCTCGGGCGGGAGCTCCTACAATGAGCAGTTCTTC. This sequence joins TRBV7-2 and TRBJ2-1; 7 bases are a match to TRBD2. This CDR3 spans 15 amino acids. V gave up 4 bases and J gave up 0 bases; unmatched junction bases: 3. The germline CDR1 and CDR2 sequences are SGHTA and FQGNSA. Full variable domain (rest looked up from reference TRBV7-2 and TRBJ2-1): GAGVSQSPSNKVTEKGKDVELRCDPISGHTALYWYRQSLGQGLEFLIYFQGNSAPDKSGLPSDRFSAERTGGSVSTLTIQRTQQEDSAVYLCASSSGGSSYNEQFFGPGTRLTVL.

This clone has just a few counts. The rearrangement joins TRBV11-1 to TRBJ1-1; D gene unclear. Germline values: CDR1 SGHAT, CDR2 FQDESV (reference sequence). Trimming pared 2 bases from V and 7 bases from J, leaving 8 bases between. The CDR3 is 12 residues long. This chain's CDR3 is CASSLSQVEAFF. CDR3 DNA: TGTGCCAGCAGCTTAAGCCAGGTTGAAGCTTTCTTT.

The chain has TRBV18 and TRBJ2-1, with 8 bases matching TRBD2. The junction had 10 bases not matched to a gene; V was cut back by 0 bases and J by 9 bases. Looked up from germline, CDR1 is KGHSH and CDR2 is LQKENI. This CDR3 contains 16 residues. Written as DNA, the CDR3 is TGTGCCAGCTCACCACCTTTGGGGACTAGAATAGGTGAGCAGTTCTTC. Protein product: CASSPPLGTRIGEQFF.

The chain joins TRBV7-8 to TRBJ2-7, with D perhaps TRBD2 (6 bases). The V gene lost 5 bases and the J gene lost 3 bases, with 14 bases spanning the gap. This CDR3 is built from 14 residues. Germline CDR1 reads SGHVS; CDR2 reads FQNEAQ. Here the CDR3 DNA reads TGTGCCAGCAGCCGCGGAGGAGGGAACTACGAGCAGTACTTC. Protein product: CASSRGGGNYEQYF.

The V call is TRBV5-4, the J call TRBJ2-7; 8 nucleotides agree with TRBD1. Germline V CDR1 and CDR2: SGHNT, YYREEE (reference sequence). This CDR3 is built from 14 residues. V shed 3 bases and J 6 bases; nucleotides not matched to a gene: 8. CDR3 nucleotides: TGTGCCAGCAGCTCGGGGGCAGGGGGCGGCGAGCAGTACTTC. This encodes CASSSGAGGGEQYF.

The chain has TRBV10-3 and TRBJ1-2, with unresolved D. The germline V gene has CDR1 ENHRY and CDR2 SYGVKD. V was pared by 10 bases and J by 7 bases, with 22 bases between. The CDR3 has 14 amino acids. The CDR3 loop reads CATNPTPSLGGYTF. The CDR3 coding sequence is TGTGCCACCAACCCGACTCCCTCCTTGGGTGGCTACACCTTC.

The chain uses TRBV30 and TRBJ1-3; tentatively, D is TRBD1 (5 bases). This CDR3 is built from 17 residues. Trimming stripped 0 bases from V and 3 bases from J, with 18 bases between. Germline V gene sequence: CDR1 GTSNPN, CDR2 SVGIG (reference sequence). CDR3 in amino acids: CAWSVGLAGDVGNTIYF. The CDR3 coding sequence is TGTGCCTGGAGTGTAGGACTCGCGGGGGACGTTGGAAACACCATATATTTT.

The chain uses TRBV6-1 and TRBJ1-2, with D perhaps TRBD1 (6 bases). The germline V gene has CDR1 MNHNS and CDR2 SASEGT. V lost 3 bases to trimming and J lost 4 bases, with 18 bases between them. This CDR3 is 16 amino acids long. This chain's CDR3 is CASSDGRGGSSYGYTF. For the CDR3, the DNA is TGTGCCAGCAGTGACGGCAGGGGAGGGTCGAGCTATGGCTACACCTTC.

The rearrangement uses TRBV28 and TRBJ2-6; 8 bases fit TRBD1. Germline V gene sequence: CDR1 MDHEN, CDR2 SYDVKM. CDR3 length: 16 amino acids. Germline trimming cut 8 bases from V and 4 bases from J; bases unmatched to any gene: 10. The CDR3 loop reads CASQSGGADGANVLTF. In nucleotides, the CDR3 is TGTGCCAGCCAATCAGGGGGCGCGGACGGGGCCAACGTCCTGACTTTC.

The V and J genes are TRBV9 and TRBJ2-6; TRBD2 agrees at 8 bases. Germline CDR1 and CDR2: SGDLS and YYNGEE. This CDR3 is built from 20 residues. V was clipped by 0 bases and J by 2 bases; unmatched bases: 13. The CDR3 DNA reads as TGTGCCAGCAGCGTAGATGGCGGGGGGAGGACTGTTGCTGGGGCCAACGTCCTGACTTTC. Its translation: CASSVDGGGRTVAGANVLTF. The complete variable domain, with remaining parts taken from reference TRBV9 and TRBJ2-6, reads DSGVTQTPKHLITATGQRVTLRCSPRSGDLSVYWYQQSLDQGLQFLIQYYNGEERAKGNILERFSAQQFPDLHSELNLSSLELGDSALYFCASSVDGGGRTVAGANVLTFGAGSRLTVL.

The J gene is TRBJ2-2, the V gene TRBV5-1; D might be TRBD1 (6 bases). The length of the CDR3 is 15 residues. Per germline, CDR1 SGHRS and CDR2 YFSETQ. V dropped 0 bases and J dropped 0 bases, with 6 bases sitting between them. The CDR3 nucleotides are TGCGCCAGCAGCTTGGACAGGGCGAACACCGGGGAGCTGTTTTTT. Its protein is CASSLDRANTGELFF. The complete variable domain, with remaining parts taken from reference TRBV5-1 and TRBJ2-2, reads KAGVTQTPRYLIKTRGQQVTLSCSPISGHRSVSWYQQTPGQGLQFLFEYFSETQRNKGNFPGRFSGRQFSNSRSEMNVSTLELGDSALYLCASSLDRANTGELFFGEGSRLTVL.

The chain employs TRBV6-5 and TRBJ2-5; TRBD2 matches 7 bases. The DNA end lines up better with TRBJ2-7; the J call may be wrong. The CDR3 is made up of 15 amino acids. Per the germline V gene, CDR1 is MNHEY and CDR2 is SVGAGI. In nucleotides, the CDR3 is TGTGCCAGCAGAGTTGTCCCGGGAGGCCACTACGAGCAGTACTTC. It yields the protein CASRVVPGGHYEQYF.

V usage is TRBV7-9 and J usage is TRBJ1-6; the D gene is possibly TRBD1 (5 bases). There are 15 residues in the CDR3. V lost 5 bases and J 7 bases, leaving 15 bases between the germline ends. Germline V gene data show CDR1 as SEHNR and CDR2 as FQNEAQ (reference sequence). CDR3 in DNA: TGTGCCAGCAGCCGCGGGACGGGGGTAAATTCACCCCTCCACTTT. As protein: CASSRGTGVNSPLHF.

The chain couples TRBV2 to TRBJ2-3; TRBD1 matches 12 bases. CDR1 and CDR2 from the germline V gene are SNHLY and FYNNEI. The CDR3 is made up of 15 amino acids. V gave up 8 bases and J gave up 5 bases; unmatched junction bases: 8. For the CDR3, the DNA is TGTGCCAGCGGCTCGGGACAGGGGGCGAAAGATACGCAGTATTTT. Translated: CASGSGQGAKDTQYF.

The chain links TRBV10-2 to TRBJ2-3, with 7 bases aligning to TRBD2. This CDR3 spans 14 amino acids. Trimming took 5 bases from V and 0 from J; bases not matched to a gene: 2. CDR1 and CDR2 (germline): WSHSY, SAAADI. This CDR3 reads CASSPSGSTDTQYF. Written as DNA, the CDR3 is TGCGCCAGCAGTCCTAGCGGTAGCACAGATACGCAGTATTTT.

The V and J genes are TRBV30 and TRBJ2-5, with D perhaps matching TRBD2 (7 bases). V was pared by 2 bases and J by 5 bases, with 15 bases between. This CDR3 comprises 14 residues. Germline V CDR1 and CDR2: GTSNPN, SVGIG (reference sequence). The CDR3 coding sequence is TGTGCCTGGAGTACGGGGGGCGGGGGTGAGACCCAGTACTTC. Protein sequence: CAWSTGGGGETQYF.

The chain links TRBV12-5 to TRBJ2-2; 12 nucleotides align to TRBD2. The CDR3 extends over 16 amino acids. Germline lookup yields CDR1 LGHNT and CDR2 FRNRAP. J lost 7 bases, V lost 6 bases, and 9 bases had no gene match. DNA of the CDR3: TGTGCTAGTGGCCCCGGACTAGCGGGGACTATCGGGGAGCTGTTTTTT. This gives the protein CASGPGLAGTIGELFF.

The CDR3 nucleotides are TGTGCCAGCAGCGCATACACCCCCGAGCAGTACTTC. It specifies CASSAYTPEQYF. The chain has TRBV14 and TRBJ2-7; D is unresolved. The length of the CDR3 is 12 residues. Trimming cost V 5 bases and J 6 bases, with 11 bases left between them. Germline V CDR1 and CDR2: SGHDN, FVKESK. Full variable domain (rest looked up from reference TRBV14 and TRBJ2-7): EAGVTQFPSHSVIEKGQTVTLRCDPISGHDNLYWYRRVMGKEIKFLLHFVKESKQDESGMPNNRFLAERTGGTYSTLKVQPAELEDSGVYFCASSAYTPEQYFGPGTRLTVT.

The V and J genes are TRBV6-5 and TRBJ1-5; 7 bases match TRBD1. V dropped 4 bases and J dropped 1; count of bases not matched to a gene: 4. The CDR3 runs to 15 residues. Germline V gene lookup returns CDR1 MNHEY and CDR2 SVGAGI. The CDR3 nucleotides read TGTGCCAGCAGTTTAACAGGGGAAAGCAATCAGCCCCAGCATTTT. This encodes CASSLTGESNQPQHF.

This chain joins TRBV4-1 and TRBJ1-4, with D perhaps TRBD1 (5 bases). Germline CDR1 MGHRA, CDR2 YSYEKL. The CDR3 loop spans 18 amino acids. V lost 0 bases and J 1 base, leaving 15 bases between the germline ends. CDR3: CASSQDSAQGITNEKLFF. The CDR3 DNA reads TGCGCCAGCAGCCAAGATAGTGCCCAGGGTATAACTAATGAAAAACTGTTTTTT.

This chain connects TRBV19 to TRBJ1-2, with D possibly being TRBD1 (6 bases). The V end was cut by 5 bases, the J end by 6 bases, with 16 bases between. This CDR3 has 14 amino acids. The germline gives CDR1 LNHDA, CDR2 SQIVND (reference sequence). Written as DNA, the CDR3 is TGTGCCAGTAGTGTCCAAATAGACAGGAATGGCTACACCTTC. The encoded protein is CASSVQIDRNGYTF. The variable domain in full, with the rest retrieved from reference TRBV19 and TRBJ1-2, is DGGITQSPKYLFRKEGQNVTLSCEQNLNHDAMYWYRQDPGQGLRLIYYSQIVNDFQKGDIAEGYSVSREKKESFPLTVTSAQKNPTAFYLCASSVQIDRNGYTFGSGTRLTVV.

Remarks on this clone: The same CDR3 also results from other DNA sequences found in this sample. The V call is TRBV19, the J call TRBJ1-5; no clear D gene. CDR1 is LNHDA, CDR2 SQIVND, per germline (reference sequence). This CDR3 comprises 15 residues. With 1 base removed from V and 2 bases from J, the gap between germline ends came to 9 bases. CDR3 protein: CASSIVGVGNQPQHF. The CDR3 nucleotides are TGTGCCAGTAGTATAGTAGGAGTCGGCAATCAGCCCCAGCATTTT.

The V and J genes are TRBV9 and TRBJ2-1; 10 nucleotides match TRBD1. CDR3 length equals 14 residues. The junction had 5 bases not matched to a gene; V was cut back by 4 bases and J by 7 bases. Germline V gene sequence: CDR1 SGDLS, CDR2 YYNGEE. The chain's CDR3 is CASSLGTGENEQFF. The CDR3 DNA reads as TGTGCCAGCAGCTTAGGGACAGGGGAAAATGAGCAGTTCTTC.

Comment on this clone: At one end the junction does not follow the germline gene, possibly because of a read error. The rearrangement joins TRBV9 to TRBJ2-2; 7 bases agree with TRBD1. Germline V CDR1 and CDR2: SGDLS, YYNGEE. The CDR3 spans 11 residues. CDR3 in amino acids: CASSVGGQPGF. The DNA for the CDR3 is TGTGCCAGCAGCGTAGGGGGACAGCCAGGTTTT.

The V gene is TRBV6-1, the J gene TRBJ1-1; TRBD1 agrees at 8 bases. The CDR3 covers 15 residues. The germline gives CDR1 MNHNS, CDR2 SASEGT. The V gene end was trimmed by 6 bases and the J gene end by 0 bases; junction bases not matched to a gene: 6. CDR3 bases: TGTGCCAGCAGGGGGACAGGCCGGATGAACACTGAAGCTTTCTTT. It encodes CASRGTGRMNTEAFF.

The V call is TRBV7-2, the J call TRBJ2-5, with 7 bases lining up with TRBD2. V was clipped by 3 bases and J by 5 bases; unmatched bases: 6. CDR3 length: 14 residues. The germline CDR1 and CDR2 sequences are SGHTA and FQGNSA. The DNA of the CDR3 is TGTGCCAGCAGCTTTTACGCGGGAGTGGAGACCCAGTACTTC. It specifies CASSFYAGVETQYF.

The CDR3 spells CASSVALAESQETQYF. The CDR3 DNA is TGTGCCAGCAGCGTAGCACTAGCAGAATCGCAAGAGACCCAGTACTTC. The genes are TRBV9 and TRBJ2-5, with D tentatively TRBD2 (6 bases). The ends were cut back, 0 bases at V and 2 bases at J, with 14 bases in the middle. CDR3 length: 16 amino acids. Germline CDR1 and CDR2: SGDLS and YYNGEE.

This clone appeared a few times. This rearrangement joins TRBV5-1 to TRBJ2-3, with 8 bases that match TRBD2. CDR3 size: 13 residues. The V gene end was trimmed by 5 bases and the J gene end by 1 base; junction bases not matched to a gene: 0. Germline V gene data show CDR1 as SGHRS and CDR2 as YFSETQ. CDR3 bases: TGCGCCAGCAGGACTAGCGGCACAGATACGCAGTATTTT. This gives the protein CASRTSGTDTQYF.

V is TRBV4-3 and J is TRBJ2-7; possible D gene TRBD1, 6 bases. Per germline, CDR1 LGHNA and CDR2 YSLEER. V was clipped by 0 bases and J by 4 bases, with 10 bases between them. The CDR3 is made up of 14 amino acids. This chain's CDR3 is CASSQETRGYEQYF. CDR3 nucleotides: TGCGCCAGCAGCCAAGAAACTAGGGGGTACGAGCAGTACTTC.

The rearrangement uses TRBV9 and TRBJ1-2; 9 nucleotides agree with TRBD1. The length of the CDR3 is 13 residues. CDR1 and CDR2 (germline): SGDLS, YYNGEE. Trimming removed 3 bases from V and 7 bases from J; junction bases left unmatched: 4. The CDR3: CASSELTGGGYTF. For the CDR3, the DNA is TGTGCCAGCAGCGAGCTGACAGGGGGTGGCTACACCTTC.